These 3 T cell receptor beta chains were all obtained from the same sample, sequenced in a study of cytomegalovirus exposure and HLA in healthy donors. Primers: 60 Vbeta forward and 13 Jbeta reverse. Assay used: immunoSEQ multiplex PCR; TCRdb lists only in-frame clones, some missing. Of 150,000 to 200,000 clones listed, approximately 84% are singletons. Source material: PBMCs. Every receptor here comes from a boy younger than 18 in good health and CMV-seronegative.

The chain has TRBV18 and TRBJ1-2; 8 bases agree with TRBD1. The junction had 7 bases not matched to a gene; V was cut back by 2 bases and J by 8 bases. The CDR3 consists of 14 residues. Germline V lookup: CDR1 KGHSH, CDR2 LQKENI. This CDR3 is CASSPTGQVGGYTF. In DNA form, the CDR3 reads TGTGCCAGCTCACCAACGGGACAGGTCGGGGGCTACACCTTC.

V gene TRBV6-6 combines with J gene TRBJ1-3; 9 positions match TRBD1. In germline, CDR1 is MNHNY, CDR2 SVGAGI (reference sequence). This CDR3 has 12 residues. Germline trimming cut 1 base from V and 16 bases from J; bases unmatched to any gene: 5. CDR3 amino acids: CASSYLSGQGYF. CDR3 DNA sequence: TGTGCCAGCAGTTACTTGTCGGGACAGGGTTATTTT.

The chain is built from TRBV7-6 and TRBJ2-5; weak D call: TRBD2 (5 bases). The V gene's germline CDR1 is SGHVS and CDR2 FNYEAQ. This CDR3 contains 14 residues. V was clipped by 5 bases and J by 5 bases, with 15 bases between them. The CDR3 protein is CASSLGPTGETQYF. The CDR3 region has the DNA TGTGCCAGCAGCCTTGGCCCTACGGGGGAGACCCAGTACTTC.